Following are 27 T cell receptor beta chains from one sample sequenced in a study of a mutant IDH1 vaccine in newly diagnosed glioma. The time point was: week 47, end of study. Topical imiquimod was applied with each vaccine dose, which held 300 ug of mutant IDH1 20-mer peptide. The antigens these receptors bind are not known. TCRdb's copy holds only in-frame clones and misses some; the assay was immunoSEQ multiplex PCR. The table has roughly 86,000 clones, about nine tenths seen once. Sequenced material: PBMCs, taken from a glioma patient whose treatment included an IDH1 peptide vaccine. The receptors originated from a woman between 45 and 60 years old with glioma.

The gene calls are TRBV2 and TRBJ2-7; 7 bases are shared with TRBD2. The V gene's germline CDR1 is SNHLY and CDR2 FYNNEI. The V gene end was trimmed by 2 bases and the J gene end by 0 bases; junction bases not matched to a gene: 4. CDR3 length: 15 amino acids. The CDR3 DNA follows: TGTGCCAGCAGTGAACTCGCGGGAGCCTCCTACGAGCAGTACTTC. The encoded protein is CASSELAGASYEQYF.

The chain couples TRBV7-6 to TRBJ2-3, with D perhaps TRBD2 (7 bases). The germline V gene encodes CDR1 SGHVS and CDR2 FNYEAQ. The V gene lost 5 bases and the J gene lost 3 bases, with 18 bases spanning the gap. This CDR3 is 16 amino acids long. For the CDR3, the DNA is TGTGCCAGCAGCCAAACTCCGGGGGGCGCGACAGATACGCAGTATTTT. It translates to CASSQTPGGATDTQYF.

The chain combines TRBV7-8 with TRBJ2-3; 8 bases map to TRBD1. This CDR3 comprises 16 residues. V lost 5 bases to trimming and J lost 2 bases; unmatched junction nucleotides: 9. Looked up from germline, CDR1 is SGHVS and CDR2 is FQNEAQ. Written as DNA, the CDR3 is TGTGCCAGCAGCACCCACCGGGACAGGCACACAGATACGCAGTATTTT. This codes for CASSTHRDRHTDTQYF. Full variable domain (remainder filled in from reference TRBV7-8 and TRBJ2-3): GAGVSQSPRYKVAKRGQDVALRCDPISGHVSLFWYQQALGQGPEFLTYFQNEAQLDKSGLPSDRFFAERPEGSVSTLKIQRTQQEDSAVYLCASSTHRDRHTDTQYFGPGTRLTVL.

The V and J genes are TRBV6-5 and TRBJ2-7; D uncertain. CDR1 is MNHEY and CDR2 is SVGAGI in the germline V gene. Trimming shortened V by 2 bases and J by 5 bases, and 16 bases separated the two germline ends. This CDR3 comprises 15 residues. CDR3 sequence (DNA): TGTGCCAGCAGTTACGCGACCCACATGGGCAACGAGCAGTACTTC. Protein: CASSYATHMGNEQYF.

The chain links TRBV29-1 to TRBJ2-7; 9 bases match TRBD1. The CDR3 covers 13 residues. The J segment lost 3 bases and the V segment lost 7 bases, leaving 7 bases of the junction unmatched. CDR1 and CDR2 (germline): SQVTM, ANQGSEA. CDR3 DNA sequence: TGCAGCGGATCCGGGACAGGGCGCTACGAGCAGTACTTC. It translates to CSGSGTGRYEQYF.

This rearrangement joins TRBV6-5 to TRBJ1-6; the match to TRBD1 covers 7 bases. Germline V CDR1 and CDR2: MNHEY, SVGAGI. V shed 5 bases, J shed 9 bases, and the junction held 7 bases outside the gene matches. This CDR3 region has 14 residues. CDR3 sequence (DNA): TGTGCCAGCAGTCGGGACAGATATGGTTCACCCCTCCACTTT. Its protein product is CASSRDRYGSPLHF.

This rearrangement joins TRBV10-2 to TRBJ2-7, with 9 bases fitting TRBD2. The trim removed 1 base at V and 6 bases at J, leaving 7 bases unmatched. The V gene's germline CDR1 is WSHSY and CDR2 SAAADI. The CDR3 has 15 amino acids. CDR3 region: CASSEYAGGPLEQYF. DNA for the CDR3: TGCGCCAGCAGTGAGTATGCGGGAGGGCCTCTCGAGCAGTACTTC.

V usage is TRBV6-6 and J usage is TRBJ2-7; no clear D. The CDR3 is 14 residues long. V was clipped by 0 bases and J by 2 bases, with 8 bases between them. Per germline, CDR1 MNHNY and CDR2 SVGAGI (reference sequence). CDR3 amino acids: CASSYSSRTYEQYF. The DNA for the CDR3 is TGTGCCAGCAGTTACTCGAGCCGGACCTACGAGCAGTACTTC.

The chain uses TRBV5-1 and TRBJ1-1; D uncertain. This CDR3 region has 14 residues. V gave up 0 bases and J gave up 1 base, with 7 bases separating them. From germline, CDR1 is SGHRS and CDR2 YFSETQ. In DNA, the CDR3 is TGCGCCAGCAGCTTGGGAGGAGGGAACACTGAAGCTTTCTTT. Amino acids: CASSLGGGNTEAFF.

This chain links TRBV6-5 with TRBJ2-7, with 7 nucleotides matching TRBD1. The length of the CDR3 is 15 residues. Germline-derived CDR1 and CDR2 are MNHEY and SVGAGI. V was pared by 4 bases and J by 2 bases, with 8 bases of the junction left unmatched. The DNA of the CDR3 is TGTGCCAGCAGTTCCACCGGGACAGTAACCTACGAGCAGTACTTC. Translating gives CASSSTGTVTYEQYF.

This chain links TRBV7-2 with TRBJ1-1, with D maybe TRBD1 (5 bases). This CDR3 has 11 amino acids. Germline V gives CDR1 SGHTA, CDR2 FQGNSA. V was pared by 7 bases and J by 6 bases, with 9 bases between. The CDR3 DNA follows: TGTGCCAGCACCAGGGTATCTGAAGCTTTCTTT. It translates to CASTRVSEAFF.

The rearrangement uses TRBV19 and TRBJ1-1, with D maybe TRBD1 (5 bases). Germline assignment: CDR1 LNHDA and CDR2 SQIVND (reference sequence). This CDR3 has 17 amino acids. V shed 3 bases and J shed 1 base, with 18 bases lying between them. CDR3 amino acids: CASSIPDGSGTNTEAFF. CDR3 nucleotide sequence: TGTGCCAGTAGTATCCCGGACGGCTCTGGGACGAACACTGAAGCTTTCTTT.

This chain uses TRBV7-9 with TRBJ1-5; TRBD1 matches at 7 bases. V lost 3 bases and J lost 6; bases outside the gene matches: 8. There are 15 residues in the CDR3. Looked up from germline, CDR1 is SEHNR and CDR2 is FQNEAQ (reference sequence). CDR3 amino acids: CASSFTGEWGQPQHF. DNA of the CDR3: TGTGCCAGCAGCTTCACAGGGGAATGGGGTCAGCCCCAGCATTTT.

About this clone: The CDR3 does not close with the conserved phenylalanine or tryptophan, likely indicating a read error. This chain uses TRBV28 with TRBJ1-6; 7 nucleotides match TRBD1. Germline CDR1 reads MDHEN; CDR2 reads SYDVKM. V lost 8 bases to trimming and J lost 11 bases; unmatched junction nucleotides: 12. The CDR3 runs 14 residues. The CDR3 DNA reads as TGTGCCAGCCGCCGGACGGGGACAGCCGCACCCCTCCACCTT. It yields the protein CASRRTGTAAPLHL.

The gene calls are TRBV5-4 and TRBJ2-7; 8 bases line up with TRBD1. CDR1 is SGHNT, CDR2 YYREEE, per germline (reference sequence). The length of the CDR3 is 13 residues. V shed 4 bases and J 2 bases; nucleotides not matched to a gene: 2. The DNA of the CDR3 is TGTGCCAGCAGCGGGGACAGGACCTACGAGCAGTACTTC. Protein sequence: CASSGDRTYEQYF. Drawing the rest from reference TRBV5-4 and TRBJ2-7, the complete variable domain is ETGVTQSPTHLIKTRGQQVTLRCSSQSGHNTVSWYQQALGQGPQFIFQYYREEENGRGNFPPRFSGLQFPNYSSELNVNALELDDSALYLCASSGDRTYEQYFGPGTRLTVT.

This clone has a handful of counts. V gene TRBV7-8 combines with J gene TRBJ2-6; possible D gene TRBD2, 5 bases. From germline, CDR1 is SGHVS and CDR2 FQNEAQ. Trimming left V 2 bases short and J 1 base short, with 12 bases between. This CDR3 is built from 17 residues. The CDR3 bases are TGTGCCAGCAGCTTATTACTAGAGGTATCTGGGGCCAACGTCCTGACTTTC. It is translated as CASSLLLEVSGANVLTF.

This chain links TRBV6-1 with TRBJ1-1; D remains ambiguous. V lost 10 bases and J lost 10, with 13 bases in between. CDR3 length: 10 residues. Looked up from germline, CDR1 is MNHNS and CDR2 is SASEGT. CDR3 region: CATLLTGAFF. CDR3 DNA sequence: TGTGCCACCCTGTTGACGGGAGCTTTCTTT.

The chain employs TRBV28 and TRBJ1-1; no definite D call. Germline CDR1 and CDR2: MDHEN and SYDVKM. The CDR3 sequence is 14 residues long. V shed 2 bases and J shed 0 bases, with 7 bases lying between them. CDR3 amino acids: CASSLRRLNTEAFF. CDR3 nucleotides: TGTGCCAGCAGTTTACGCCGATTGAACACTGAAGCTTTCTTT.

The rearrangement uses TRBV7-8 and TRBJ1-5; the D is unclear. The CDR3 runs to 13 residues. CDR1 and CDR2 (germline): SGHVS, FQNEAQ. V gave up 1 base and J gave up 8 bases, with 9 bases separating them. Here the CDR3 reads CASSLVAREPQHF. DNA for the CDR3: TGTGCCAGCAGCTTAGTCGCGCGGGAGCCCCAGCATTTT.

This clone has only one observation. This chain connects TRBV28 to TRBJ1-5, with D hard to call. This CDR3 spans 13 amino acids. Trimming took 3 bases from V and 5 from J, leaving 8 bases between them. Germline CDR1 is MDHEN and CDR2 is SYDVKM. CDR3 coding DNA: TGTGCCAGCAGTTTCCGCAGGCATCAGCCCCAGCATTTT. Translation gives CASSFRRHQPQHF.

The V call is TRBV2, the J call TRBJ1-5, with 8 bases identical to TRBD1. Germline trimming cut 5 bases from V and 2 bases from J; bases unmatched to any gene: 2. The length of the CDR3 is 14 residues. Germline-derived CDR1 and CDR2 are SNHLY and FYNNEI. The CDR3 here is CASSPQGGNQPQHF. Here the CDR3 DNA reads TGTGCCAGCAGTCCACAGGGGGGCAATCAGCCCCAGCATTTT.

The CDR3 DNA reads TGTGCCAGCAGCTTGGTTGGATTCTCCTACGAGCAGTACTTC. Protein sequence: CASSLVGFSYEQYF. The genes are TRBV5-8 and TRBJ2-7; D gene ambiguous. V gave up 0 bases and J gave up 0 bases, with 7 bases separating them. The length of the CDR3 is 14 residues. CDR1 SGHTS and CDR2 YDEGEE come from the germline V gene.

As for this clone: The junction departs from germline at one end; a sequencing error may be responsible. CDR3 residues: CASSLTSGRTDTQYF. CDR3 DNA sequence: TGTGCTAGCAGCTTAACGAGCGGGAGGACTGATACGCAGTATTTT. This chain links TRBV7-7 with TRBJ2-3; 9 bases agree with TRBD2. This CDR3 contains 15 residues. The germline V gene encodes CDR1 SSHAT and CDR2 FNYEAQ (reference sequence).

The chain combines TRBV30 with TRBJ2-1; TRBD2 matches at 10 bases. V shed 2 bases, J shed 3 bases, and the junction held 4 bases outside the gene matches. The V gene's germline CDR1 is GTSNPN and CDR2 SVGIG (reference sequence). CDR3 length equals 15 residues. In nucleotides, the CDR3 is TGTGCCTGGAGTTCCGGGACTAGCGTCTACAATGAGCAGTTCTTC. As protein: CAWSSGTSVYNEQFF.

The J gene is TRBJ1-1, the V gene TRBV6-5, with a tentative D call TRBD1 (5 bases). The germline V gene encodes CDR1 MNHEY and CDR2 SVGAGI. The CDR3 consists of 15 residues. The V and J ends lost 4 bases and 5 bases respectively, with 17 bases between them. Here the CDR3 reads CASSSTSGAWTEAFF. The CDR3, as DNA: TGTGCCAGCAGTTCCACTAGCGGGGCATGGACTGAAGCTTTCTTT.

The chain links TRBV10-1 to TRBJ2-7, with D possibly matching TRBD2 (7 bases). Germline CDR1 is WNHNN and CDR2 is SYGVQD (reference sequence). This CDR3 region has 13 residues. Trimming took off 4 bases at V and 5 bases at J, with 12 bases between the two ends. For the CDR3, the DNA is TGCGCCAGCAGTGTAGGGGGGGAGCACGAGCAGTACTTC. Translated, it gives CASSVGGEHEQYF.

The J gene is TRBJ2-7, the V gene TRBV27, with 10 bases that match TRBD2. The CDR3 is 14 amino acids. V shed 3 bases and J 5 bases; nucleotides not matched to a gene: 4. Germline V gene data show CDR1 as MNHEY and CDR2 as SMNVEV (reference sequence). The CDR3 is CASSFLAGGHEQYF. The CDR3, as DNA: TGTGCCAGCAGTTTTTTAGCGGGAGGCCACGAGCAGTACTTC.